A selection of T cell receptor beta chains follows, all from one sample in a study of siplizumab effects on memory and regulatory T cells. Clones were read by immunoSEQ multiplex PCR, and TCRdb kept only the in-frame ones, dropping some. Of about 110,000 clones listed, approximately 94% are singletons. The sequenced material came from CD4+ T cells sorted from blood. These receptor sequences come from a human donor in good health. Each CDR3 is given with its conserved first and last residue. A D gene is named only where the DNA matches it firmly. Clone size is shown for a subset of rows, as once, few, many or a class of expanded clone.

cdr3_nt cdr3_aa d_call clone_size j_call v_call
TGTGCCAGCAGTTACGGGGCGGGAGAGACCCAGTACTTC CASSYGAGETQYF NA NA TRBJ2-5 TRBV6-6
TGCGCCAGCATGAAGGGGGTCGGAGAAAAACTGTTTTTT CASMKGVGEKLFF NA NA TRBJ1-4 TRBV4-3
TGTGCCAGCATCCTGGTTGTGAACACTGAAGCTTTCTTT CASILVVNTEAFF NA NA TRBJ1-1 TRBV7-9
TGTGCCAGCATAGGCCAGCGCGGGTGGAACACTGAAGCTTTCTTT CASIGQRGWNTEAFF NA NA TRBJ1-1 TRBV6-1
TGCGCCAGCAGCACGGAGGGAAACTACGAGCAGTACTTC CASSTEGNYEQYF NA NA TRBJ2-7 TRBV5-1
TGTGCCAGCAGCCTGAGAACCACCTATGGCTACACCTTC CASSLRTTYGYTF NA NA TRBJ1-2 TRBV5-4
TGCGCCAGCAGCCAAGACAGGCGACTAGGGAGCAATGAGCAGTTCTTC CASSQDRRLGSNEQFF NA NA TRBJ2-1 TRBV4-3
TGTGCCAGCCAACTAGGCTCCAGCACCGGGGAGCTGTTTTTT CASQLGSSTGELFF NA NA TRBJ2-2 TRBV9
TGTGCCAGCGGGGGACAGGGGGGAAACACCATATATTTT CASGGQGGNTIYF TRBD1 NA TRBJ1-3 TRBV19
TGTGCCACCAGCTTGACAATCTTAGACTCCTACGAGCAGTACTTC CATSLTILDSYEQYF NA NA TRBJ2-7 TRBV15
TGCGCCAGCAGCCAAGCTCGAGCGGGGAACACCGGGGAGCTGTTTTTT CASSQARAGNTGELFF NA NA TRBJ2-2 TRBV4-1
TGTGCCAGCAGTTTGGACAGGGGGAGCTATGGCTACACCTTC CASSLDRGSYGYTF TRBD1 NA TRBJ1-2 TRBV27
TGCGCCAGCAGCCCAAGGACAGGGAACACTGAAGCTTTCTTT CASSPRTGNTEAFF TRBD1 NA TRBJ1-1 TRBV5-1
TGTGCCTGGAGTACTAGCGGGGGGGCCTACGAGCAGTACTTC CAWSTSGGAYEQYF TRBD2 once TRBJ2-7 TRBV30
TGTGCCAGCAGTGGGGTTTCGGGGGATGAGCAGTTCTTC CASSGVSGDEQFF NA NA TRBJ2-1 TRBV2
TGTGCCAGCAGCTTTGACCCTCTCAATGAGCAGTTCTTC CASSFDPLNEQFF NA NA TRBJ2-1 TRBV11-2
TGTGCCAGCAGCGTAGTAGGGGGAAAGACCGGGGAGCTGTTTTTT CASSVVGGKTGELFF NA NA TRBJ2-2 TRBV9
TGTGCCAGCAACCCCCAACCCGGACTCACCTACGAGCAGTACTTC CASNPQPGLTYEQYF NA NA TRBJ2-7 TRBV27
TGTGCCAGTAGTATAGTACAGGGGGCGAACACCGGGGAGCTGTTTTTT CASSIVQGANTGELFF TRBD1 NA TRBJ2-2 TRBV19
TGTGCCAGCACCCAGTCGGCGCGCAGCTCCTACAATGAGCAGTTCTTC CASTQSARSSYNEQFF NA NA TRBJ2-1 TRBV5-4
TGTGCCAGCAGCATAAGACAGGACGCCAATCAGCCCCAGCATTTT CASSIRQDANQPQHF NA NA TRBJ1-5 TRBV21-1
TGCGCCAGCAGCTTGTTGGGGGATCGGGGCTACACCTTC CASSLLGDRGYTF NA NA TRBJ1-2 TRBV5-1
TGCGCCAGCAGCCCTCGCCAGGTGGGGGTCCAAAACATTCAGTACTTC CASSPRQVGVQNIQYF NA NA TRBJ2-4 TRBV5-1
TGCGCCAGCAGCCAAGGCGCCAGACTCTCTGGAAACACCATATATTTT CASSQGARLSGNTIYF NA once TRBJ1-3 TRBV4-1
TGTGCCATAAAAGGGGGAACTGAAGCTTTCTTT CAIKGGTEAFF NA NA TRBJ1-1 TRBV10-3
TGCGCCAGCAGCCAAGACAGGGCACGGCAGGGTAGCGGCTACACCTTC CASSQDRARQGSGYTF NA NA TRBJ1-2 TRBV4-3
TGTGCCAGCAGCGTTCGGACTACCACAGATACGCAGTATTTT CASSVRTTTDTQYF NA NA TRBJ2-3 TRBV9
TGTGCCAGCAGGACTAGGGTCAATGGGGAAAAACTGTTTTTT CASRTRVNGEKLFF NA NA TRBJ1-4 TRBV6-5
TGTGCCAGCAGCTTTTCCGGAAACACCATATATTTT CASSFSGNTIYF NA NA TRBJ1-3 TRBV11-3
TGTGCCAGCTCATGGGGATACGAGCAGTACTTC CASSWGYEQYF NA once TRBJ2-7 TRBV5-6
TGTGCCAGCAGTCCCGGGACCTACGAGCAGTACTTC CASSPGTYEQYF NA NA TRBJ2-7 TRBV6-6
TGTGCCAGTCAGACAGGGCCTGGAAACACCATATATTTT CASQTGPGNTIYF TRBD1 NA TRBJ1-3 TRBV5-4
TGTGCCAGCAGTCTCCGACAGGGGAGCTACGAGCAGTACTTC CASSLRQGSYEQYF TRBD1 NA TRBJ2-7 TRBV28
TGTGCCAGCGTCCAGGAGTATCCCCCGGAGTTCTTC CASVQEYPPEFF NA NA TRBJ2-1 TRBV2
TGTGCCTGGAGTGTACGCGGTCTTCCGAACACCGGGGAGCTGTTTTTT CAWSVRGLPNTGELFF NA NA TRBJ2-2 TRBV30
TGTGCCAGCTCACAAGAGGGAAGGGCTGGCTACACCTTC CASSQEGRAGYTF NA NA TRBJ1-2 TRBV18
TGTGCCAGCAGTTACTCCAGGGGCAATGGCTACACCTTC CASSYSRGNGYTF NA NA TRBJ1-2 TRBV6-5
TGCGCCAGCAGCCTGGACAGGCAAGGTGAAAAACTGTTTTTT CASSLDRQGEKLFF TRBD1 NA TRBJ1-4 TRBV5-1
TGTGCCAGCAGCTTAGGAGGTCTAGCGGGAGTCAACAATGAGCAGTTCTTC CASSLGGLAGVNNEQFF TRBD2 once TRBJ2-1 TRBV7-9
TGCGCCAGCAGCCAACTCCGGGCCTCGGAGCAGTTCTTC CASSQLRASEQFF NA NA TRBJ2-1 TRBV4-1
TGTGCCAGCAGCCAAGATACGACTGTCTCCTACGAGCAGTACTTC CASSQDTTVSYEQYF NA once TRBJ2-7 TRBV4-2
TGTGCCTGGAGTGTACGGCTAGACGAGACCCAGTACTTC CAWSVRLDETQYF NA NA TRBJ2-5 TRBV30
TGTGCCAGCCGGGACTACCTAGAGACCCAGTACTTC CASRDYLETQYF TRBD2 NA TRBJ2-5 TRBV6-5
TGTGCCAGCAGCCAAGATTGGGTTGGGGGAGAGCAGTACTTC CASSQDWVGGEQYF NA NA TRBJ2-7 TRBV14
TGTGCCAGTAGTAGGACTAGCGGGAGCTACAATGAGCAGTTCTTC CASSRTSGSYNEQFF TRBD2 NA TRBJ2-1 TRBV19
TGTGCCAGCAGCCAAGTGCTAGCGGGAGCTCGCGAGCAGTACTTC CASSQVLAGAREQYF TRBD2 once TRBJ2-7 TRBV4-2